The next 29 T cell receptor beta chains were all read from a single sample in a study of blood T cell repertoires in COVID-19. Clones were read by immunoSEQ multiplex PCR, and TCRdb kept only the in-frame ones, dropping some. The sample has fewer than 150,000 clones, approximately 88% seen once. Sequenced sample: peripheral blood. Receptors were obtained from a human donor in a cohort sampled during active COVID-19.

In its sample, this clone was seen a few times. The DNA for the CDR3 is TGTGCCAGCAGCCCTATGGGCCCTGAAGCTTTCTTT. It specifies CASSPMGPEAFF. V is TRBV7-9 and J is TRBJ1-1; D call uncertain. V lost 5 bases to trimming and J lost 6 bases, with 10 bases between them. CDR1 is SEHNR, CDR2 FQNEAQ, per germline (reference sequence). This CDR3 comprises 12 residues.

This rearrangement joins TRBV11-2 to TRBJ2-5; 15 positions match TRBD2. V gave up 5 bases and J gave up 0 bases; unmatched junction bases: 4. The CDR3 runs to 17 residues. CDR1 SGHAT and CDR2 FQNNGV come from the germline V gene. The DNA of the CDR3 is TGTGCCAGCAGCACGGGACTAGCGGGGGGTTACCAAGAGACCCAGTACTTC. Protein: CASSTGLAGGYQETQYF.

This chain joins TRBV7-2 and TRBJ2-3; 13 bases are shared with TRBD2. The CDR3 sequence is 15 residues long. Germline V CDR1 and CDR2: SGHTA, FQGNSA. The junction had 4 bases not matched to a gene; V was cut back by 6 bases and J by 4 bases. Here the CDR3 reads CASRTSGGAPDTQYF. Written as DNA, the CDR3 is TGTGCCAGCAGAACTAGCGGGGGGGCCCCAGATACGCAGTATTTT.

To note about this clone: Its ends do not fully match the called genes, so a read error is possible. The chain joins TRBV23-1 to TRBJ2-7, with 7 bases fitting TRBD1. TRBV23-1 is an open reading frame whose function is uncertain. The CDR3 spans 11 residues. The CDR3 sequence: CASPSGTANFW. The CDR3 DNA reads TGCGCCAGTCCTTCCGGGACAGCAAACTTTTGG.

The sample holds one count of this clone. The chain uses TRBV27 and TRBJ1-4, with 7 bases aligning to TRBD1. The CDR3 runs 14 residues. Germline assignment: CDR1 MNHEY and CDR2 SMNVEV (reference sequence). V was clipped by 2 bases and J by 10 bases; unmatched bases: 7. CDR3 protein: CASSLRRGRGKLFF. CDR3 coding DNA: TGTGCCAGCAGTTTACGGAGGGGGCGCGGAAAACTGTTTTTT.

This rearrangement joins TRBV6-2 or TRBV6-3 to TRBJ2-3, with a possible D match to TRBD1 (5 bases). There are 12 residues in the CDR3. The V end lost 5 bases, the J end lost 7 bases, and 10 bases lay between the germline ends. The germline CDR1 and CDR2 sequences are MNHEY and SVGEGT. CDR3: CASSTQGNTQYF. CDR3 coding DNA: TGTGCCAGCAGTACGCAGGGAAATACGCAGTATTTT.

This clone was counted a single time. The chain carries TRBV4-3 and TRBJ2-5, with 8 bases lining up with TRBD2. This CDR3 is 16 amino acids long. The V gene end was trimmed by 1 base and the J gene end by 5 bases; junction bases not matched to a gene: 9. The germline gives CDR1 LGHNA, CDR2 YSLEER. The CDR3 nucleotides are TGCGCCAGCAGCCAAGGGGAATCGGGGGGGCCGGAGACCCAGTACTTC. It yields the protein CASSQGESGGPETQYF.

The rearrangement joins TRBV4-1 to TRBJ2-1, with D maybe TRBD2 (5 bases). The V end was cut by 11 bases, the J end by 7 bases, with 18 bases between. The CDR3 is 13 residues long. Germline-derived CDR1 and CDR2 are MGHRA and YSYEKL. The CDR3 DNA sequence: TGCGCCGCGGGTGGGGTCACACGGAATGAGCAGTTCTTC. Its translation: CAAGGVTRNEQFF.

The CDR3 sequence: CASSYSPWPNEKLFF. CDR3 in DNA: TGTGCCAGCAGTTACTCTCCCTGGCCTAATGAAAAACTGTTTTTT. This chain links TRBV6-2 or TRBV6-3 with TRBJ1-4; unclear D gene. This CDR3 is 15 amino acids long. V lost 0 bases to trimming and J lost 3 bases, with 8 bases between them. Germline V gene lookup returns CDR1 MNHEY and CDR2 SVGEGT.

The table lists this clone with a count of one. The chain couples TRBV12-3 or TRBV12-4 to TRBJ1-3; D is undetermined. The CDR3 sequence is 13 residues long. Trimming removed 7 bases from V and 0 bases from J, with 7 bases in between. The DNA of the CDR3 is TGTGCCAGCATGCAGTACTCTGGAAACACCATATATTTT. Encoded protein: CASMQYSGNTIYF.

This sequence joins TRBV6-4 and TRBJ2-5; 7 bases fit TRBD1. The J segment lost 1 base and the V segment lost 7 bases, leaving 3 bases of the junction unmatched. The CDR3 spans 13 residues. In germline, CDR1 is MRHNA, CDR2 SNTAGT. The DNA for the CDR3 is TGTGCCAGCAACGACAGGGCCCAAGAGACCCAGTACTTC. Protein sequence: CASNDRAQETQYF.

This clone was seen a single time. V is TRBV6-1 and J is TRBJ2-3, with 7 bases lining up with TRBD2. CDR3 length: 17 amino acids. The V gene's germline CDR1 is MNHNS and CDR2 SASEGT. Unmatched junction bases numbered 13, after V lost 2 bases and J lost 5 bases. The CDR3 here is CASSEWGDSGAEDTQYF. In DNA form, the CDR3 reads TGTGCCAGCAGTGAATGGGGCGACAGCGGGGCCGAAGATACGCAGTATTTT.

A few counts support this clone. The chain combines TRBV7-6 with TRBJ2-7; 8 bases line up with TRBD1. Germline V gene lookup returns CDR1 SGHVS and CDR2 FNYEAQ. This CDR3 is built from 14 residues. V lost 5 bases to trimming and J lost 5 bases; unmatched junction nucleotides: 8. CDR3 in DNA: TGTGCCAGCAGCCCCCGGACAGGGAACCACGAGCAGTACTTC. Translation gives CASSPRTGNHEQYF.

This chain connects TRBV7-2 to TRBJ2-5, with 7 bases fitting TRBD1. Germline CDR1 and CDR2: SGHTA and FQGNSA. The J segment lost 4 bases and the V segment lost 4 bases, leaving 6 bases of the junction unmatched. The CDR3 spans 14 residues. The CDR3 DNA reads as TGTGCCAGCAGCTCGCCCCCAGGGGGAGAGACCCAGTACTTC. Amino acid sequence: CASSSPPGGETQYF.

The chain couples TRBV4-3 to TRBJ2-2; perhaps TRBD1 as D (5 bases). CDR3 size: 16 residues. The ends were cut back, 0 bases at V and 6 bases at J, with 14 bases in the middle. Germline CDR1 reads LGHNA; CDR2 reads YSLEER. The CDR3 DNA sequence: TGCGCCAGCAGCCAAGAGGCCCAAACAGGTCCCGGGGAGCTGTTTTTT. Translation gives CASSQEAQTGPGELFF.

This clone came up a few times. This chain connects TRBV3-1 (or the pseudogene TRBV3-2) to TRBJ2-1, with 7 positions matching TRBD1. The germline gives CDR1 LGHDT, CDR2 YNNKEL (reference sequence). The CDR3 spans 15 residues. The trim removed 7 bases at V and 8 bases at J, leaving 14 bases unmatched. CDR3 loop: CASNPGQGESDEQFF. The CDR3 bases are TGTGCCAGCAACCCCGGGCAGGGGGAGTCGGATGAGCAGTTCTTC.

The chain uses TRBV6-1 and TRBJ2-3; perhaps TRBD1 as D (5 bases). V was cut by 1 base and J by 0 bases, with 11 bases left in between. CDR1 is MNHNS, CDR2 SASEGT, per germline. The CDR3 totals 16 residues. CDR3: CASSEETDLSTDTQYF. CDR3 sequence (DNA): TGTGCCAGCAGTGAAGAGACAGACCTTAGCACAGATACGCAGTATTTT.

This chain joins TRBV5-8 and TRBJ1-1, with 7 bases aligning to TRBD1. The CDR3 sequence is 14 residues long. CDR1 is SGHTS, CDR2 YDEGEE, per germline. The ends lost 3 bases at V and 5 bases at J; junction bases unmatched: 7. The CDR3 DNA reads TGTGCCAGCAGCTGGGACAGCCCTCTAACTGAAGCTTTCTTT. Its protein product is CASSWDSPLTEAFF. The variable domain in full, completed from reference TRBV5-8 and TRBJ1-1, reads EAGVTQSPTHLIKTRGQQATLRCSPISGHTSVYWYQQALGLGLQFLLWYDEGEERNRGNFPPRFSGRQFPNYSSELNVNALELEDSALYLCASSWDSPLTEAFFGQGTRLTVV.

The V gene is TRBV7-6, the J gene TRBJ2-5; 9 nucleotides line up with TRBD2. This CDR3 is 15 amino acids long. Germline CDR1 SGHVS, CDR2 FNYEAQ. V shed 5 bases, J shed 4 bases, and the junction held 8 bases outside the gene matches. For the CDR3, the DNA is TGTGCCAGCAGCCCCCCCCGGACTAGCGTAGAGACCCAGTACTTC. Its translation is CASSPPRTSVETQYF. Combining the CDR3 with reference TRBV7-6 and TRBJ2-5 gives the whole variable domain GAGVSQSPRYKVTKRGQDVALRCDPISGHVSLYWYRQALGQGPEFLTYFNYEAQQDKSGLPNDRFSAERPEGSISTLTIQRTEQRDSAMYRCASSPPRTSVETQYFGPGTRLLVL.

The chain employs TRBV5-1 and TRBJ2-1; D is possibly TRBD1 (7 bases). The CDR3 runs to 15 residues. V shed 3 bases and J shed 3 bases, with 13 bases lying between them. Germline V gene sequence: CDR1 SGHRS, CDR2 YFSETQ. CDR3 nucleotide sequence: TGCGCCAGCAGCTCCCGACAGGGACTCTACAATGAGCAGTTCTTC. Encoded protein: CASSSRQGLYNEQFF. The whole variable domain, filled in from reference TRBV5-1 and TRBJ2-1, reads KAGVTQTPRYLIKTRGQQVTLSCSPISGHRSVSWYQQTPGQGLQFLFEYFSETQRNKGNFPGRFSGRQFSNSRSEMNVSTLELGDSALYLCASSSRQGLYNEQFFGPGTRLTVL.

The chain combines TRBV30 with TRBJ1-2, with D maybe TRBD1 (6 bases). Germline CDR1 and CDR2: GTSNPN and SVGIG (reference sequence). The CDR3 loop spans 12 amino acids. Trimming cost V 2 bases and J 8 bases, with 12 bases left between them. The CDR3, as DNA: TGTGCCTGGAGTCGGTCAGGGGCGGGCTACACCTTC. It encodes CAWSRSGAGYTF.

This clone was found once. The V and J genes are TRBV11-3 and TRBJ2-1; the match to TRBD2 covers 12 bases. Germline assignment: CDR1 SGHNT and CDR2 YENEEA. V shed 5 bases and J 2 bases; nucleotides not matched to a gene: 4. CDR3 length: 16 amino acids. The CDR3 region is CASSARTSGAYNEQFF. The DNA for the CDR3 is TGTGCCAGCAGCGCCAGGACTAGCGGGGCCTACAATGAGCAGTTCTTC.

The genes are TRBV30 and TRBJ2-7; possible D gene TRBD2, 6 bases. Trimming pared 4 bases from V and 6 bases from J, leaving 10 bases between. CDR1 and CDR2 from the germline V gene are GTSNPN and SVGIG (reference sequence). The CDR3 is made up of 11 amino acids. This chain's CDR3 is CAWTIGGEQYF. The CDR3 nucleotides are TGTGCCTGGACAATCGGGGGCGAGCAGTACTTC.

V and J are TRBV20-1 and TRBJ1-2; D perhaps matches TRBD1 (6 bases). The V gene lost 6 bases and the J gene lost 11 bases, with 16 bases spanning the gap. This CDR3 is 11 amino acids long. CDR1 is DFQATT, CDR2 SNEGSKA, per germline (reference sequence). CDR3 in amino acids: CSAVDRKVYTF. As DNA, the CDR3 is TGCAGTGCAGTTGACAGGAAGGTGTACACCTTC.

The V and J genes are TRBV27 and TRBJ1-4, with TRBD1 matching over 7 bases. The CDR3 has 15 residues. V shed 4 bases and J 4 bases; nucleotides not matched to a gene: 6. Germline V gives CDR1 MNHEY, CDR2 SMNVEV (reference sequence). The CDR3 bases are TGTGCCAGCAGTTCCCAAGGGGGCCATAATGAAAAACTGTTTTTT. This sequence encodes CASSSQGGHNEKLFF.

The rearrangement links TRBV19 to TRBJ1-4, with TRBD1 matching 9 bases. The trim removed 5 bases at V and 8 bases at J, leaving 18 bases unmatched. CDR1 is LNHDA, CDR2 SQIVND, per germline (reference sequence). CDR3 length equals 18 residues. The CDR3 loop reads CASSRSGTGIRTREKLFF. The CDR3 DNA is TGTGCCAGTAGTCGCTCCGGGACAGGGATAAGAACTAGGGAAAAACTGTTTTTT.

This clone was observed a handful of times. The chain combines TRBV4-1 with TRBJ2-7, with TRBD2 as a possible D gene (6 bases). V gave up 1 base and J gave up 5 bases, with 12 bases separating them. CDR1 and CDR2 from the germline V gene are MGHRA and YSYEKL. The CDR3 sequence is 14 residues long. CDR3 sequence: CASSQAPGGNEQYF. The CDR3 DNA reads as TGCGCCAGCAGCCAAGCCCCCGGAGGGAACGAGCAGTACTTC.

The V call is TRBV11-2, the J call TRBJ2-5, with 10 bases identical to TRBD2. CDR3 size: 15 residues. V was clipped by 8 bases and J by 4 bases; unmatched bases: 10. Germline CDR1 and CDR2: SGHAT and FQNNGV. CDR3 sequence (DNA): TGTGCCAGCTCCCCGGGCGCTAGCGGGGGAGAGACCCAGTACTTC. Its protein is CASSPGASGGETQYF.

This clone came up once. V is TRBV4-2 and J is TRBJ2-3, with 8 bases fitting TRBD2. V shed 5 bases and J 1 base; nucleotides not matched to a gene: 8. CDR1 and CDR2 from the germline V gene are LGHNA and YNFKEQ. CDR3 length: 16 residues. CDR3 amino acids: CASSSHGGAGTDTQYF. For the CDR3, the DNA is TGTGCCAGCAGCTCACACGGGGGGGCCGGCACAGATACGCAGTATTTT.